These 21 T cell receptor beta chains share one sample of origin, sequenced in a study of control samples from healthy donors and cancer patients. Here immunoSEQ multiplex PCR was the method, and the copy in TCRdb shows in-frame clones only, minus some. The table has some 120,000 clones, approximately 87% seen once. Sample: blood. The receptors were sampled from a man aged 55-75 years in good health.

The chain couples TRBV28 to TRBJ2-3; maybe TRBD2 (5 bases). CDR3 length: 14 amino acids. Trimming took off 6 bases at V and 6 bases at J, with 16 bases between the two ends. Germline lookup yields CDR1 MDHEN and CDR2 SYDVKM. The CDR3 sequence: CASSREPRGDTQYF. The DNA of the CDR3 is TGTGCCAGCAGCCGAGAACCCCGAGGGGATACGCAGTATTTT.

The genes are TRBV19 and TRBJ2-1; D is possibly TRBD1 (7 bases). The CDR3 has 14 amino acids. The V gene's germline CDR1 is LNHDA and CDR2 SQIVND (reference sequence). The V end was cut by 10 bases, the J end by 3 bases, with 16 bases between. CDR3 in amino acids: CATLQGGHYNEQFF. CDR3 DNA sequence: TGTGCCACCCTCCAGGGGGGCCACTACAATGAGCAGTTCTTC. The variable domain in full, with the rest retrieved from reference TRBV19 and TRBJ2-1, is DGGITQSPKYLFRKEGQNVTLSCEQNLNHDAMYWYRQDPGQGLRLIYYSQIVNDFQKGDIAEGYSVSREKKESFPLTVTSAQKNPTAFYLCATLQGGHYNEQFFGPGTRLTVL.

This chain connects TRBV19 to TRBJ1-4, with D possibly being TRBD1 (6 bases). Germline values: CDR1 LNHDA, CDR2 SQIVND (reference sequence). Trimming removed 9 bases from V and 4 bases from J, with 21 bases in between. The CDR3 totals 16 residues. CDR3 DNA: TGTGCCAGGACTCCAGGGGATTTTCTCGTTAATGAAAAACTGTTTTTT. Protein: CARTPGDFLVNEKLFF.

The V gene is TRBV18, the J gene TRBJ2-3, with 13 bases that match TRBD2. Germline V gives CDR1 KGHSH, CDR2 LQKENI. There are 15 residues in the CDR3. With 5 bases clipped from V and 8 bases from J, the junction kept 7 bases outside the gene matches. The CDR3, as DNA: TGTGCCAGCTCAACTAGCGGGGGGGCTGCAACTACGCAGTATTTT. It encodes CASSTSGGAATTQYF.

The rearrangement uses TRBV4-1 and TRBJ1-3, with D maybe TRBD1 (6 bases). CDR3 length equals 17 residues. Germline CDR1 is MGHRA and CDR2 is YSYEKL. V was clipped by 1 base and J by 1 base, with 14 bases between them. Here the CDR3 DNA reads TGCGCCAGCAGCCAAGCTGGGGCAGGGGAATCTGGAAACACCATATATTTT. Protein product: CASSQAGAGESGNTIYF.

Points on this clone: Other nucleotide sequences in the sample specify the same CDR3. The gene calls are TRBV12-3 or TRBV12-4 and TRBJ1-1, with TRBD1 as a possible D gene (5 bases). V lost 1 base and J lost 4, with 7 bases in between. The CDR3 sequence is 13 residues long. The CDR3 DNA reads TGTGCCAGCAGTTTAGGGCAGGGCACTGAAGCTTTCTTT. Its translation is CASSLGQGTEAFF.

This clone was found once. The CDR3, as DNA: TGTGCCAGCAGCCTGGTCCCGAACACTGAAGCTTTCTTT. This sequence encodes CASSLVPNTEAFF. J is TRBJ1-1 and V is TRBV7-9, with D unclear. Trimming stripped 5 bases from V and 1 base from J, with 8 bases between. The CDR3 covers 13 residues. The germline gives CDR1 SEHNR, CDR2 FQNEAQ (reference sequence).

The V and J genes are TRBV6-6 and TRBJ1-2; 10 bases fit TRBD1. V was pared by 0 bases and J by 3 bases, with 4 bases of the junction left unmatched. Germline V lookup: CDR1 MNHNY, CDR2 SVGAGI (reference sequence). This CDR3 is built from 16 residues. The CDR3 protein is CASSYSIGQGDYGYTF. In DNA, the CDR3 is TGTGCCAGCAGTTACTCGATTGGACAGGGGGACTATGGCTACACCTTC.

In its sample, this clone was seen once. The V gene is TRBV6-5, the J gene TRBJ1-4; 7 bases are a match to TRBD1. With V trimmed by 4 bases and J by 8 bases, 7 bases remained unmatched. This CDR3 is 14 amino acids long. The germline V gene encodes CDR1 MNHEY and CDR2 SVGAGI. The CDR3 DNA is TGTGCCAGCAGTTCGCACAGGGGCCGCGAAAAACTGTTTTTT. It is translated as CASSSHRGREKLFF.

This chain's CDR3 is CASSDFTLGTGNTIYF. The CDR3 DNA reads as TGTGCCAGCAGTGATTTTACCCTGGGGACTGGAAACACCATATATTTT. The rearrangement joins TRBV25-1 to TRBJ1-3; D unclear. This CDR3 spans 16 amino acids. V gave up 3 bases and J gave up 2 bases, with 14 bases separating them. Germline V lookup: CDR1 MGHDK, CDR2 SYGVNS.

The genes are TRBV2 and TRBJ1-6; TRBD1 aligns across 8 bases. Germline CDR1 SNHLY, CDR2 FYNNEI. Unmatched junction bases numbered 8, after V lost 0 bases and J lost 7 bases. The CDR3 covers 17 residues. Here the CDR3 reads CASSEARGDRRNSPLHF. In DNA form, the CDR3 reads TGTGCCAGCAGTGAAGCTAGGGGGGACAGGCGGAATTCACCCCTCCACTTT.

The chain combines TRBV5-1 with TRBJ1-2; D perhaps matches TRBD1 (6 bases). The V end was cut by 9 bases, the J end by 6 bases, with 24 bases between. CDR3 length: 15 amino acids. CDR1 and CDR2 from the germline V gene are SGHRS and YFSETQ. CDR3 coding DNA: TGCGCCACCTCGACGGTTGGGGGCGCGGCGGATGGCTACACCTTC. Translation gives CATSTVGGAADGYTF.

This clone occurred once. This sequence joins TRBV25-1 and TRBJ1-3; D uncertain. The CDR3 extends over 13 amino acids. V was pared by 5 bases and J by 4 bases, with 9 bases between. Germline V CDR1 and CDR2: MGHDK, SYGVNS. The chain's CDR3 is CASSWPSGNTIYF. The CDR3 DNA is TGTGCCAGCAGTTGGCCATCCGGAAACACCATATATTTT.

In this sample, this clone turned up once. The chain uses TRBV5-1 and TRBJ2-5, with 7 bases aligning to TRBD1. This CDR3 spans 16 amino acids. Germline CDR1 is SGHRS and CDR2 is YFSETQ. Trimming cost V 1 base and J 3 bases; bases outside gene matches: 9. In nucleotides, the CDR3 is TGCGCCAGCAGCTTGACCTACGGGACAGCTAAAGAGACCCAGTACTTC. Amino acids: CASSLTYGTAKETQYF.

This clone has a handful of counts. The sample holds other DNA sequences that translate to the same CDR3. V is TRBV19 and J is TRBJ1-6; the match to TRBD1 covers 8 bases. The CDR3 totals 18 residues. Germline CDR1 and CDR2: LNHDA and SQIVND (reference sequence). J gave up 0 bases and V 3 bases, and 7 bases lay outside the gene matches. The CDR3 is CASSIDRGLSSYNSPLHF. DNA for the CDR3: TGTGCCAGTAGTATCGACAGGGGACTAAGCTCCTATAATTCACCCCTCCACTTT.

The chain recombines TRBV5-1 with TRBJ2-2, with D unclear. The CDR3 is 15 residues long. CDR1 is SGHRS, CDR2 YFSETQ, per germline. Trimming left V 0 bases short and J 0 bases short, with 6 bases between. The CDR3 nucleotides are TGCGCCAGCAGCTTGGGACGACCGAACACCGGGGAGCTGTTTTTT. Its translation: CASSLGRPNTGELFF.

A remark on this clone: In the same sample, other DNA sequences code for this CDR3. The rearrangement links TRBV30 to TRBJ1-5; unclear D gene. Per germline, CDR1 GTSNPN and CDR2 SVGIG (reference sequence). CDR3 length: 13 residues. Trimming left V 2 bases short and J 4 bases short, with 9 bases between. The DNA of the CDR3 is TGTGCCTGGAGTTCCGGGTCGAATCAGCCCCAGCATTTT. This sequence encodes CAWSSGSNQPQHF.

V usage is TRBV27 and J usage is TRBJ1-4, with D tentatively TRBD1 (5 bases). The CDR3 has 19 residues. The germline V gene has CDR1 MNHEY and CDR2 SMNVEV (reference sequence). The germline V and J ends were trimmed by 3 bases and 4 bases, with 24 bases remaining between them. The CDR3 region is CASSFGGVGLYIFNEKLFF. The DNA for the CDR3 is TGTGCCAGCAGTTTTGGAGGGGTGGGACTATATATTTTTAATGAAAAACTGTTTTTT.

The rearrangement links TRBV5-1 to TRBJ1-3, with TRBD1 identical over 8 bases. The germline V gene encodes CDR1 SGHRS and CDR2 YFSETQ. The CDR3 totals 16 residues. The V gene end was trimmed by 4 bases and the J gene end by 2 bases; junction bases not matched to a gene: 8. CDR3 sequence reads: CASSKGTGEAGNTIYF. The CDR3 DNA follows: TGCGCCAGCAGCAAGGGGACAGGCGAGGCTGGAAACACCATATATTTT.

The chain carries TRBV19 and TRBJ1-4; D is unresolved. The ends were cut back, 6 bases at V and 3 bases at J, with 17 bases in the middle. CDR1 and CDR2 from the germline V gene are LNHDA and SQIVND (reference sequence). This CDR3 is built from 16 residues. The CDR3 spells CASSDQMDRPNEKLFF. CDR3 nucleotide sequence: TGTGCCAGTAGCGACCAGATGGACCGTCCTAATGAAAAACTGTTTTTT.

This chain's CDR3 is CAWSLGDGTSDGYTF. The DNA for the CDR3 is TGTGCCTGGAGTTTAGGGGACGGCACTTCTGATGGCTACACCTTC. The rearrangement uses TRBV30 and TRBJ1-2; maybe TRBD1 (5 bases). V was cut by 2 bases and J by 6 bases, with 19 bases left in between. CDR1 and CDR2 (germline): GTSNPN, SVGIG (reference sequence). The CDR3 has 15 amino acids.